One and the same sample provided the 10 T cell receptor beta chains below, sequenced in a study of shared clonotypes between healthy human individuals. The table came from immunoSEQ multiplex PCR; TCRdb's copy has only in-frame clones and leaves some out. Counted here are under 2,000,000 clones, approximately 95% occurring once; the ten biggest clones make up 0.9% to 1.5%. Naive CD8 cells comprised CD45RO-negative, CCR7-positively selected cells, excluding terminally differentiated effector memory CD45RA+ cells. The sequenced material came from naive CD8+ T cells sorted from blood. Every receptor here comes from a man in his late teens or twenties in good health.

The chain links TRBV6-5 to TRBJ2-2, with no clear D. Looked up from germline, CDR1 is MNHEY and CDR2 is SVGAGI. Trimming pared 5 bases from V and 7 bases from J, leaving 8 bases between. This CDR3 comprises 12 residues. DNA of the CDR3: TGTGCCAGCAGTACCGCCAGCGGGGAGCTGTTTTTT. Translated: CASSTASGELFF.

V usage is TRBV4-1 and J usage is TRBJ2-7; 8 nucleotides agree with TRBD2. The CDR3 extends over 15 amino acids. Germline V gene data show CDR1 as MGHRA and CDR2 as YSYEKL. After removal of 4 bases from V and 3 bases from J, the junction contained 8 bases not matched to a gene. The CDR3, as DNA: TGCGCCAGCAGCCGAACTAGCGGACCCCTCTACGAGCAGTACTTC. Protein sequence: CASSRTSGPLYEQYF.

The rearrangement joins TRBV5-1 to TRBJ2-7; 8 nucleotides line up with TRBD1. Germline CDR1 and CDR2: SGHRS and YFSETQ. V trimming: 2 bases; J trimming: 6 bases; junction bases outside the gene matches: 7. CDR3 length equals 14 residues. In DNA, the CDR3 is TGCGCCAGCAGCTTACCGACAGGGGTAGGCGAGCAGTACTTC. This translates into CASSLPTGVGEQYF.

The rearrangement joins TRBV27 to TRBJ2-7; possibly TRBD2 for D (6 bases). The CDR3 totals 13 residues. Germline CDR1 MNHEY, CDR2 SMNVEV (reference sequence). The V gene lost 6 bases and the J gene lost 7 bases, with 16 bases spanning the gap. The CDR3 loop reads CASRFGPGGEQYF. As DNA, the CDR3 is TGTGCCAGCAGATTTGGACCCGGAGGGGAGCAGTACTTC.

Concerning this clone itself: This specimen includes other DNA sequences encoding the same CDR3. This chain connects TRBV11-2 to TRBJ2-2; no reliable D call. V was trimmed by 5 bases and J by 4 bases, leaving 5 bases between them. Germline CDR1 SGHAT, CDR2 FQNNGV. The CDR3 has 12 residues. The CDR3 here is CASSPGTGELFF. CDR3 nucleotide sequence: TGTGCCAGCAGCCCCGGCACCGGGGAGCTGTTTTTT.

This clone was seen a single time. The rearrangement joins TRBV9 to TRBJ1-2; D is possibly TRBD1 (5 bases). The V and J ends lost 4 bases and 4 bases respectively, with 17 bases between them. Germline V lookup: CDR1 SGDLS, CDR2 YYNGEE. This CDR3 is 15 amino acids long. CDR3 protein: CASSWDGQSGYGYTF. DNA of the CDR3: TGTGCCAGCAGCTGGGACGGTCAAAGTGGCTATGGCTACACCTTC.

Concerning this clone itself: This specimen includes other DNA sequences encoding the same CDR3. This chain joins TRBV28 and TRBJ2-7, with 9 bases that match TRBD1. The CDR3 is made up of 14 amino acids. In germline, CDR1 is MDHEN, CDR2 SYDVKM. The V gene end was trimmed by 5 bases and the J gene end by 1 base; junction bases not matched to a gene: 3. As DNA, the CDR3 is TGTGCCAGCAGTCCCGGACAGGGGTCCTACGAGCAGTACTTC. Its translation: CASSPGQGSYEQYF. The variable domain in full, with the rest retrieved from reference TRBV28 and TRBJ2-7, is DVKVTQSSRYLVKRTGEKVFLECVQDMDHENMFWYRQDPGLGLRLIYFSYDVKMKEKGDIPEGYSVSREKKERFSLILESASTNQTSMYLCASSPGQGSYEQYFGPGTRLTVT.

This sequence joins TRBV7-9 and TRBJ2-2, with TRBD1 matching over 9 bases. Germline values: CDR1 SEHNR, CDR2 FQNEAQ (reference sequence). CDR3 length: 16 amino acids. V shed 1 base and J 2 bases; nucleotides not matched to a gene: 2. The CDR3 coding sequence is TGTGCCAGCAGCTTAGGGGGACAGGGTAACACCGGGGAGCTGTTTTTT. Its protein is CASSLGGQGNTGELFF.

This clone appeared once. DNA of the CDR3: TGCGCCAGCAGCTTGGCCGGGGGCAGGGACACTGAAGCTTTCTTT. Amino acid sequence: CASSLAGGRDTEAFF. The V and J genes are TRBV5-1 and TRBJ1-1; D might be TRBD1 (6 bases). This CDR3 region has 15 residues. From germline, CDR1 is SGHRS and CDR2 YFSETQ. Trimming took 0 bases from V and 3 from J, leaving 12 bases between them.

As for this clone: The sample contains more than one DNA sequence encoding this CDR3. The chain uses TRBV9 and TRBJ2-2; either TRBD1 or TRBD2 may supply D (6 bases each). V lost 0 bases and J lost 5, with 8 bases in between. Germline CDR1 SGDLS, CDR2 YYNGEE. The CDR3 runs to 14 residues. CDR3 DNA: TGTGCCAGCAGCGTAGGCGGGACAACCGGGGAGCTGTTTTTT. Translating it yields CASSVGGTTGELFF.